The 30 T cell receptor beta chains below all came from one sample that was sequenced in a study of blood T cell repertoires in COVID-19. Method: immunoSEQ multiplex PCR; TCRdb's copy keeps in-frame clones and lacks some. The sample lists a few hundred thousand clones; about 88% were seen once. Sequences were obtained from peripheral blood. Receptors originate from a woman in her sixties or seventies with COVID-19, enrolled during active disease.

The gene calls are TRBV11-2 and TRBJ1-5, with a possible D match to TRBD1 (5 bases). V dropped 2 bases and J dropped 7 bases, with 9 bases sitting between them. This CDR3 contains 13 residues. From germline, CDR1 is SGHAT and CDR2 FQNNGV. The DNA for the CDR3 is TGTGCCAGCAGCTTATTCGGGGGGCAGCCCCAGCATTTT. Translating it yields CASSLFGGQPQHF.

The chain couples TRBV27 to TRBJ2-7, with 7 bases lining up with TRBD2. CDR1 and CDR2 (germline): MNHEY, SMNVEV (reference sequence). After removal of 4 bases from V and 3 bases from J, the junction contained 9 bases not matched to a gene. The CDR3 contains 15 residues. As DNA, the CDR3 is TGTGCCAGCAGTTCCTCTAGCGGCAGACTCTACGAGCAGTACTTC. Amino acids: CASSSSSGRLYEQYF.

This clone showed up just a few times. The V and J genes are TRBV10-3 and TRBJ2-7; possibly TRBD2 for D (6 bases). V lost 4 bases, J lost 1 base, and 17 bases lay in between. The germline gives CDR1 ENHRY, CDR2 SYGVKD. CDR3 length: 16 amino acids. CDR3 DNA: TGTGCCATCAGTGGAGGGAGGTCCTTGGCTTCCTACGAGCAGTACTTC. The encoded protein is CAISGGRSLASYEQYF.

The chain uses TRBV7-9 and TRBJ2-3, with TRBD2 matching over 11 bases. J lost 4 bases, V lost 3 bases, and 0 bases had no gene match. The germline V gene encodes CDR1 SEHNR and CDR2 FQNEAQ (reference sequence). This CDR3 is 14 amino acids long. This CDR3 reads CASSFSGRADTQYF. The CDR3 DNA follows: TGTGCCAGCAGCTTTAGCGGGAGGGCAGATACGCAGTATTTT.

The V gene is TRBV5-1, the J gene TRBJ2-1, with D perhaps matching TRBD2 (6 bases). The CDR3 runs 13 residues. Germline V gene sequence: CDR1 SGHRS, CDR2 YFSETQ. Trimming removed 4 bases from V and 9 bases from J, with 14 bases in between. As DNA, the CDR3 is TGCGCCAGCAGCGCCCGGACGGAGGGTGAGCAGTTCTTC. Translating it yields CASSARTEGEQFF.

This chain connects TRBV24-1 to TRBJ2-1; TRBD2 is a possible D gene (6 bases). The V and J ends lost 4 bases and 9 bases respectively, with 21 bases between them. CDR1 KGHDR and CDR2 SFDVKD come from the germline V gene. The CDR3 contains 16 residues. CDR3 protein: CATSDLSGDSRLEQFF. The CDR3 region has the DNA TGTGCCACCAGTGACCTCTCTGGGGACTCGCGGCTTGAGCAGTTCTTC.

The V call is TRBV4-1, the J call TRBJ2-1; TRBD2 matches 7 bases. Germline V CDR1 and CDR2: MGHRA, YSYEKL. The CDR3 has 15 amino acids. The V and J ends lost 1 base and 0 bases, in that order; junction bases with no gene match: 0. The CDR3 loop reads CASSQAGGSYNEQFF. Written as DNA, the CDR3 is TGCGCCAGCAGCCAAGCGGGAGGCTCCTACAATGAGCAGTTCTTC.

The chain couples TRBV3-1 (or the pseudogene TRBV3-2) to TRBJ1-1; D may be TRBD1 (6 bases). The CDR3 has 12 amino acids. Germline CDR1 is LGHDT and CDR2 is YNNKEL (reference sequence). Trimming cost V 6 bases and J 9 bases, with 14 bases left between them. The CDR3 bases are TGTGCCAGCAGATCAGGGGAGAGTCAAGCTTTCTTT. Translated: CASRSGESQAFF.

Worth noting for this clone: A read error may account for a junction end that differs from germline. The chain combines TRBV7-9 with TRBJ1-2, with 9 bases lining up with TRBD1. This CDR3 is 15 amino acids long. From germline, CDR1 is SEHNR and CDR2 FQNEAQ (reference sequence). In DNA, the CDR3 is TGTGCCAGCAGTTTAGTTGTCGGGACAGGGTATGGCTACACCTTC. Translating it yields CASSLVVGTGYGYTF.

V is TRBV7-6 and J is TRBJ1-6; 9 bases fit TRBD1. Germline CDR1 SGHVS, CDR2 FNYEAQ. The CDR3 covers 16 residues. V shed 5 bases, J shed 1 base, and the junction held 3 bases outside the gene matches. The CDR3 loop reads CASSLGQGSYNSPLHF. The CDR3 nucleotides read TGTGCCAGCAGCCTAGGACAGGGGTCCTATAATTCACCCCTCCACTTT.

The V call is TRBV6-2 or TRBV6-3, the J call TRBJ1-5; D gene ambiguous. CDR3 length: 14 residues. The germline V gene has CDR1 MNHEY and CDR2 SVGEGT. Trimming pared 4 bases from V and 1 base from J, leaving 8 bases between. The CDR3 reads CASSSPLSNQPQHF. The DNA of the CDR3 is TGTGCCAGCAGTTCCCCTTTGAGCAATCAGCCCCAGCATTTT.

The rearrangement links TRBV7-2 to TRBJ2-7; tentatively, D is TRBD2 (6 bases). Germline values: CDR1 SGHTA, CDR2 FQGNSA. Trimming pared 5 bases from V and 3 bases from J, leaving 17 bases between. This CDR3 has 15 amino acids. The CDR3 sequence: CASSPEASVDYEQYF. In nucleotides, the CDR3 is TGTGCCAGCAGCCCGGAGGCTAGCGTAGACTACGAGCAGTACTTC. The full variable domain, completed using reference TRBV7-2 and TRBJ2-7, is GAGVSQSPSNKVTEKGKDVELRCDPISGHTALYWYRQSLGQGLEFLIYFQGNSAPDKSGLPSDRFSAERTGGSVSTLTIQRTQQEDSAVYLCASSPEASVDYEQYFGPGTRLTVT.

This chain uses TRBV5-1 with TRBJ1-4, with 7 bases identical to TRBD1. The CDR3 has 15 residues. Germline V gene sequence: CDR1 SGHRS, CDR2 YFSETQ. Losses at the gene ends were 4 bases for V and 6 bases for J; bases not matched to a gene: 9. DNA for the CDR3: TGCGCCAGCAGCCCTGTGACAGGGTTGGATGAAAAACTGTTTTTT. Its translation: CASSPVTGLDEKLFF.

The V gene is TRBV28, the J gene TRBJ2-1; D is perhaps TRBD1 (5 bases). The CDR3 loop spans 14 amino acids. Trimming pared 4 bases from V and 4 bases from J, leaving 11 bases between. The germline V gene has CDR1 MDHEN and CDR2 SYDVKM. The CDR3 DNA reads TGTGCCAGCAGTTCCGTAGGGGTTTACAATGAGCAGTTCTTC. Its protein product is CASSSVGVYNEQFF.

The J gene is TRBJ2-7, the V gene TRBV5-1, with 9 bases fitting TRBD2. This CDR3 has 17 amino acids. CDR1 and CDR2 (germline): SGHRS, YFSETQ. Losses at the gene ends were 4 bases for V and 0 bases for J; bases not matched to a gene: 11. For the CDR3, the DNA is TGCGCCAGCAGCAGACAACCTAGCGGGGCAAGCTCCTACGAGCAGTACTTC. It specifies CASSRQPSGASSYEQYF. Together with reference TRBV5-1 and TRBJ2-7, the CDR3 gives the full variable domain: KAGVTQTPRYLIKTRGQQVTLSCSPISGHRSVSWYQQTPGQGLQFLFEYFSETQRNKGNFPGRFSGRQFSNSRSEMNVSTLELGDSALYLCASSRQPSGASSYEQYFGPGTRLTVT.

The V and J genes are TRBV27 and TRBJ1-5, with a weak D call TRBD1 (6 bases). This CDR3 has 13 amino acids. The V end was cut by 6 bases, the J end by 4 bases, with 10 bases between. Germline V CDR1 and CDR2: MNHEY, SMNVEV (reference sequence). CDR3 loop: CASRTGWNQPQHF. CDR3 nucleotide sequence: TGTGCCAGCAGGACAGGTTGGAATCAGCCCCAGCATTTT.

The chain is built from TRBV29-1 and TRBJ2-7; TRBD1 matches at 10 bases. J gave up 3 bases and V 3 bases, and 8 bases lay outside the gene matches. Germline lookup yields CDR1 SQVTM and CDR2 ANQGSEA. This CDR3 spans 15 amino acids. The CDR3: CSVDWRGTGVYEQYF. CDR3 nucleotide sequence: TGCAGCGTTGACTGGAGGGGGACAGGGGTCTACGAGCAGTACTTC.

The chain couples TRBV6-1 to TRBJ1-1; D is possibly TRBD1 (5 bases). Germline assignment: CDR1 MNHNS and CDR2 SASEGT. Trimming removed 0 bases from V and 0 bases from J, with 8 bases in between. The CDR3 extends over 15 amino acids. This chain's CDR3 is CASSEAAGMNTEAFF. The CDR3 region has the DNA TGTGCCAGCAGTGAAGCGGCAGGGATGAACACTGAAGCTTTCTTT.

The chain uses TRBV3-1 (or the pseudogene TRBV3-2) and TRBJ2-1; D remains unclear. Trimming took off 0 bases at V and 3 bases at J, with 9 bases between the two ends. Germline V CDR1 and CDR2: LGHDT, YNNKEL (reference sequence). The CDR3 contains 15 residues. The CDR3 region is CASSQDQAGYNEQFF. In DNA form, the CDR3 reads TGTGCCAGCAGCCAAGATCAAGCAGGCTACAATGAGCAGTTCTTC.

This clone was detected once. The V gene is TRBV6-5, the J gene TRBJ2-2; TRBD2 matches 8 bases. With V trimmed by 5 bases and J by 2 bases, 4 bases remained unmatched. The germline V gene has CDR1 MNHEY and CDR2 SVGAGI. CDR3 length: 15 amino acids. Here the CDR3 reads CASSLTSGNTGELFF. The CDR3 DNA is TGTGCCAGCAGTCTAACTAGCGGAAACACCGGGGAGCTGTTTTTT.

The CDR3 spells CSQREAGTDTQYF. The CDR3 DNA is TGCAGCCAAAGAGAGGCGGGCACAGATACGCAGTATTTT. The chain couples TRBV29-1 to TRBJ2-3; D gene uncertain. The ends were cut back, 8 bases at V and 1 base at J, with 13 bases in the middle. CDR1 and CDR2 (germline): SQVTM, ANQGSEA. The CDR3 totals 13 residues.

The chain has TRBV7-3 and TRBJ2-3; 10 bases align to TRBD2. CDR3 length equals 18 residues. Germline V gene data show CDR1 as SGHTA and CDR2 as FQGTGA. V lost 3 bases and J lost 5; bases outside the gene matches: 14. The CDR3 DNA is TGTGCCAGCAGCTTGACGGGGTCTAGCGGGAGTCGAGGAGATACGCAGTATTTT. This encodes CASSLTGSSGSRGDTQYF.

This sequence joins TRBV6-4 and TRBJ1-2, with 8 bases matching TRBD1. This CDR3 region has 15 residues. Losses at the gene ends were 3 bases for V and 4 bases for J; bases not matched to a gene: 7. Germline V gene sequence: CDR1 MRHNA, CDR2 SNTAGT. DNA of the CDR3: TGTGCCAGCAGTGAAGAAGCAGGGGGCATCTATGGCTACACCTTC. Amino acids: CASSEEAGGIYGYTF.

This clone was counted once. This chain links TRBV27 with TRBJ1-2; D is perhaps TRBD1 (6 bases). Germline CDR1 MNHEY, CDR2 SMNVEV (reference sequence). The CDR3 sequence is 18 residues long. The V and J ends lost 4 bases and 0 bases respectively, with 21 bases between them. The CDR3 DNA reads TGTGCCAGCAGTTCATTTGCGGCCCAGACAGGATCTAACTATGGCTACACCTTC. Protein product: CASSSFAAQTGSNYGYTF.

The V and J genes are TRBV30 and TRBJ1-4; weak D call: TRBD1 (6 bases). Germline assignment: CDR1 GTSNPN and CDR2 SVGIG (reference sequence). Trimming stripped 1 base from V and 3 bases from J, with 9 bases between. The CDR3 contains 14 residues. DNA of the CDR3: TGTGCCTGGAGTGCAGGACAGCCTAATGAAAAACTGTTTTTT. It is translated as CAWSAGQPNEKLFF.

The chain carries TRBV11-2 and TRBJ2-1, with TRBD2 identical over 14 bases. Germline loops: CDR1 SGHAT, CDR2 FQNNGV. The CDR3 length is 15 residues. With 4 bases clipped from V and 11 bases from J, the junction kept 7 bases outside the gene matches. CDR3 in amino acids: CASSSWTSGRPQQFF. The CDR3 DNA reads TGTGCCAGCAGCTCATGGACTAGCGGGAGGCCCCAGCAGTTCTTC.

This chain uses TRBV24-1 with TRBJ1-1; D is undetermined. The CDR3 is 14 residues long. CDR1 is KGHDR, CDR2 SFDVKD, per germline. V was cut by 5 bases and J by 6 bases, with 15 bases left in between. This CDR3 reads CATSAPGGKAEAFF. As DNA, the CDR3 is TGTGCCACCAGTGCCCCCGGCGGGAAGGCTGAAGCTTTCTTT.

This clone has only one observation. The gene calls are TRBV6-5 and TRBJ2-1; TRBD2 aligns across 7 bases. Trimming at V came to 8 bases and at J to 9 bases, leaving 7 bases not matched to a gene. The CDR3 length is 12 residues. CDR1 is MNHEY, CDR2 SVGAGI, per germline. The chain's CDR3 is CASGGGLGEQFF. Written as DNA, the CDR3 is TGTGCCAGCGGGGGGGGACTTGGTGAGCAGTTCTTC.

The chain has TRBV19 and TRBJ1-5; tentatively, D is TRBD1 (5 bases). The V and J ends lost 2 bases and 7 bases respectively, with 21 bases between them. The CDR3 loop spans 17 amino acids. From germline, CDR1 is LNHDA and CDR2 SQIVND (reference sequence). The CDR3 coding sequence is TGTGCCAGTAGTATAAAGGAGGGGCACGTTGGACCCCAGCCCCAGCATTTT. Its protein is CASSIKEGHVGPQPQHF.

The chain is built from TRBV6-1 and TRBJ1-3, with D uncertain. V dropped 1 base and J dropped 0 bases, with 10 bases sitting between them. Germline V gene lookup returns CDR1 MNHNS and CDR2 SASEGT. The CDR3 consists of 16 residues. CDR3 bases: TGTGCCAGCAGTGAAGGCGGGCGCTACTCTGGAAACACCATATATTTT. Amino acid sequence: CASSEGGRYSGNTIYF.